The sequence of this T cell receptor beta chain was determined in a study of T cell responses to AZD1222 COVID-19 vaccine. This CDR3 contains 15 residues. The J segment lost 6 bases and the V segment lost 5 bases, leaving 11 bases of the junction unmatched. Per the germline V gene, CDR1 is LNHDA and CDR2 is SQIVND (reference sequence). Some second doses came at about 4 weeks and others at about 12 weeks; these were pooled. Measured with immunoSEQ multiplex PCR; TCRdb has only the in-frame clones, and not every one. The table has 120,000 to 150,000 clones, more than 70% seen once. This TCR derives from an adult who received the AZD1222 COVID-19 vaccine. V is TRBV19 and J is TRBJ2-7, with TRBD1 matching 9 bases. Sequenced material: peripheral blood, taken 28 days after the second AZD1222 dose. Here the CDR3 reads CASSPRGTGQSEQYF. For the CDR3, the DNA is TGTGCCAGTAGTCCACGAGGGACAGGGCAGTCCGAGCAGTACTTC.